This TCR beta chain was obtained from a study of T cell clones after liver transplantation. Study at large: As an antigen-independent comparator, third-party-reactive TCRbeta sequences came from pre-transplant mixed lymphocyte reactions. Study-wide results and caveats: In two subjects, few donor cells limited the measurable donor-reactive repertoire. Small, mixed patient groups and varying post-transplant times limit these conclusions.

The CDR3 runs to 14 residues. V shed 0 bases and J 3 bases; nucleotides not matched to a gene: 2. The germline V gene encodes CDR1 SGHKS and CDR2 YYEKEE (reference sequence). The protocol was immunoSEQ multiplex PCR, while the TCRdb copy is restricted to in-frame clones and leaves out a portion. The sample lists over 50,000 clones; roughly 84% were seen once. CD3+CD4+ and CD3+CD8+ cells were FACS-sorted from thawed unstimulated PBMCs. In the case of this clone: The antigen is unknown.

This clonotype originated in a human donor who received a liver transplant. This specimen was CD4+ T cells from blood, taken before liver transplant. The chain links TRBV5-5 to TRBJ2-7, with 8 bases identical to TRBD1. Written as DNA, the CDR3 is TGTGCCAGCAGCTTGGGACAGGGGCGCTACGAGCAGTACTTC. This gives the protein CASSLGQGRYEQYF.